The rows below give T cell receptor beta chains drawn from one sample of a study of CD4 and CD8 cells across lung adenocarcinoma regions. From the PCR reads, TCRdb called clonotypes with MiXCR, one entry per CDR3 protein. Of 7,400 or so distinct CDR3 sequences in the sample, less than 50% are singletons; the top ten hold about 31%. Sequencing was performed on CD4+ T cells from the margin of a lung tumor. These receptors originate from a male donor with lung adenocarcinoma. The CD4 and CD8 labels of this study may be unreliable. The CDR3 runs from the conserved cysteine through the conserved F or W. A D gene is named only where the DNA matches it firmly. Clone size is stated in some rows and not others, as once, few, many or a class when expanded.

TRBV6-1,-,TRBJ2-3,-,CASSGHGFSTDTQYF,TGTGCCAGCAGTGGCCACGGATTTAGCACAGATACGCAGTATTTT
TRBV7-2,-,TRBJ1-6,many,CASEGSYNSPLHF,TGTGCCAGCGAGGGGTCCTATAATTCACCCCTCCACTTT
TRBV6-1,TRBD1,TRBJ2-1,-,CASSDPPGGQGAGNEQFF,TGTGCCAGCAGTGACCCCCCAGGGGGACAGGGGGCCGGTAATGAGCAGTTCTTC
TRBV6-1,TRBD1,TRBJ1-6,many,CASSAWDSVSPLHF,TGTGCCAGCAGTGCCTGGGACAGCGTTTCACCCCTCCACTTT
TRBV6-1,TRBD2,TRBJ2-3,-,CASSEAAGGPKDTQYF,TGTGCCAGCAGTGAAGCCGCGGGGGGGCCCAAAGATACGCAGTACTTT
TRBV6-1,-,TRBJ2-5,few,CATTAGGGETQYF,TGTGCCACTACAGCAGGGGGGGGAGAGACCCAGTACTTC
TRBV27,TRBD2,TRBJ2-1,many,CASSPKLAGSYNEQFF,TGTGCCAGCAGTCCCAAACTAGCGGGAAGCTACAATGAGCAGTTCTTC
TRBV27,-,TRBJ2-2,large,CASSLRENTGELFF,TGTGCCAGCAGTTTAAGGGAGAACACCGGGGAGCTGTTTTTT
TRBV27,-,TRBJ2-3,-,CARGLGGTLEDTQYF,TGTGCCAGGGGTTTAGGGGGAACCCTCGAAGATACCCAGTATTTT
TRBV6-1,TRBD2,TRBJ2-1,-,CASSELAESSYNEQFF,TGTGCCAGCAGCGAACTAGCGGAGAGCTCCTACAATGAGCAGTTCTTC
TRBV10-3,-,TRBJ2-1,many,CAISFSGVPHEQFF,TGTGCCATCAGTTTCTCGGGAGTCCCCCACGAGCAGTTCTTC
TRBV6-5,TRBD1,TRBJ1-1,-,CASSLATGGYTEAFF,TGTGCCAGCAGTTTGGCGACAGGGGGATATACTGAAGCTTTCTTT
TRBV27,TRBD2,TRBJ2-4,-,CASRATGLAGQCAKNIQYF,TGTGCCAGCAGAGCCACGGGGCTAGCGGGGCAGTGTGCCAAAAATATTCAGTACTTC
TRBV4-1,-,TRBJ1-4,few,CASSQVGAQNEKLFF,TGCGCCAGCAGCCAAGTCGGCGCCCAGAATGAAAAACTGTTTTTT
TRBV7-2,-,TRBJ2-7,-,CASSRTQASYEQYF,TGTGCCAGCAGTCGGACTCAGGCCTCCTACGAGCAGTACTTC
TRBV6-1,-,TRBJ2-7,-,CASSVGESGGDEQYF,TGTGCCAGCAGCGTAGGCGAGTCCGGCGGGGACGAGCAGTACTTC
TRBV6-1,-,TRBJ2-3,-,CASSEAVFWAKNTQYF,TGTGCCAGCAGTGAGGCCGTCTTTTGGGCCAAAAACACTCAGTATTTT
TRBV7-8,TRBD2,TRBJ2-1,few,CASSPIAGGGANEQFF,TGTGCCAGCAGCCCAATAGCGGGAGGGGGGGCCAATGAGCAGTTCTTC